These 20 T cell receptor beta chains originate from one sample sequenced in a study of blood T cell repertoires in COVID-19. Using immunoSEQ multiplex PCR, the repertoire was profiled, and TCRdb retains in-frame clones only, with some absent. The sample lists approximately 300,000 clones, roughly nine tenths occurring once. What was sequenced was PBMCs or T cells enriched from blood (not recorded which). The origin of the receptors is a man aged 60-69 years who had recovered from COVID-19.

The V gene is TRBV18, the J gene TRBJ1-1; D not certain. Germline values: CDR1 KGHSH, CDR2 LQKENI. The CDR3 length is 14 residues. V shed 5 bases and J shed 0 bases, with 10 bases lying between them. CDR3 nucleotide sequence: TGTGCCAGCTCAGCCCGGGGTCTGAACACTGAAGCTTTCTTT. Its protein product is CASSARGLNTEAFF.

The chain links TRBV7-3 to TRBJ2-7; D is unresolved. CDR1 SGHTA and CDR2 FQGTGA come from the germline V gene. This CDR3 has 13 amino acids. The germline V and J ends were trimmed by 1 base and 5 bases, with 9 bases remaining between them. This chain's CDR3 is CASSLNSHNEQYF. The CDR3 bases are TGTGCCAGCAGCTTAAATTCCCACAACGAGCAGTACTTC.

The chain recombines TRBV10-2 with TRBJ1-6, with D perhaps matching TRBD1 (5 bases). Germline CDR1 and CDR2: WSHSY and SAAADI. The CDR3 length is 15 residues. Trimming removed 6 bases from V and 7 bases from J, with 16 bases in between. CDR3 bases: TGCGCCAGCAGGGGACTCCAGTGGGACAATTCACCCCTCCACTTT. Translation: CASRGLQWDNSPLHF.

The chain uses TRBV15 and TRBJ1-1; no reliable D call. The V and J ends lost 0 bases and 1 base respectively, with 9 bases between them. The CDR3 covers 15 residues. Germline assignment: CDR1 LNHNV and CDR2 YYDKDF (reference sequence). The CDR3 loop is CATSRDLSRNTEAFF. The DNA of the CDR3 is TGTGCCACCAGCAGAGATCTTTCCCGGAACACTGAAGCTTTCTTT.

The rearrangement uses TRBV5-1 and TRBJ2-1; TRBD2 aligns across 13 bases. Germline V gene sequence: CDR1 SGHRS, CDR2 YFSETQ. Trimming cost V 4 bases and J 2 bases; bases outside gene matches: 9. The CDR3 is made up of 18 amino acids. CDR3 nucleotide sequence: TGCGCCAGCAGCACCGAGCCGGGACTAGCGGGACCCTACAATGAGCAGTTCTTC. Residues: CASSTEPGLAGPYNEQFF.

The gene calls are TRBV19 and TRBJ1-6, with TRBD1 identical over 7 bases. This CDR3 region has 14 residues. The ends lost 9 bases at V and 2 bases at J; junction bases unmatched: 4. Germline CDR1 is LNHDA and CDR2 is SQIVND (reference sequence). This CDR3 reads CASRQGAYNSPLHF. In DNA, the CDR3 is TGTGCCAGCCGCCAGGGGGCCTATAATTCACCCCTCCACTTT. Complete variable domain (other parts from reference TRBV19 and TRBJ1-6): DGGITQSPKYLFRKEGQNVTLSCEQNLNHDAMYWYRQDPGQGLRLIYYSQIVNDFQKGDIAEGYSVSREKKESFPLTVTSAQKNPTAFYLCASRQGAYNSPLHFGNGTRLTVT.

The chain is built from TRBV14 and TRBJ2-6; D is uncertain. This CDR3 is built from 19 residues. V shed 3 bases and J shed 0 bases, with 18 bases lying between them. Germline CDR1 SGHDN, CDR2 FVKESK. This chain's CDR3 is CASSHIRRQFFSGANVLTF. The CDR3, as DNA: TGTGCCAGCAGCCATATTCGGCGGCAGTTCTTCTCTGGGGCCAACGTCCTGACTTTC.

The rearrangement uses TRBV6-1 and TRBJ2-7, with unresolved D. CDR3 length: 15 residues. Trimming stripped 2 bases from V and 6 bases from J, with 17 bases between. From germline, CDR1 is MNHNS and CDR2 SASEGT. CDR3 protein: CASSERRRGDGEQYF. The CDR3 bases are TGTGCCAGCAGTGAAAGACGACGAGGTGATGGCGAGCAGTACTTC.

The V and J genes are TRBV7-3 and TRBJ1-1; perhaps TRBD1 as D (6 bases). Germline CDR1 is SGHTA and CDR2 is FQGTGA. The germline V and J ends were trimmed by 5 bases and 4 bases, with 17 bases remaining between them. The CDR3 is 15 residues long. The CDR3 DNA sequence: TGTGCCAGCAGCCCGACGGGGGGGCGCGTCACTGAAGCTTTCTTT. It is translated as CASSPTGGRVTEAFF.

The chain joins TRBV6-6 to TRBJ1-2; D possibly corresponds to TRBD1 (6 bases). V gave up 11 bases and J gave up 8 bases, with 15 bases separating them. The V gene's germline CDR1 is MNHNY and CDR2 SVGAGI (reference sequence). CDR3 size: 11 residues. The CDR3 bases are TGTGCCGGCTCGACAGGCGGCGGCTACACCTTC. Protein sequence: CAGSTGGGYTF.

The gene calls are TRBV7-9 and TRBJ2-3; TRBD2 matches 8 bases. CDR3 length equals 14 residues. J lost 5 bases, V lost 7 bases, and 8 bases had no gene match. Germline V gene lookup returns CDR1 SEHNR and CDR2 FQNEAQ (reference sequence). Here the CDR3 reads CASKSGGRRDTQYF. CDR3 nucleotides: TGTGCCAGCAAGAGCGGGGGCCGAAGAGATACGCAGTATTTT.

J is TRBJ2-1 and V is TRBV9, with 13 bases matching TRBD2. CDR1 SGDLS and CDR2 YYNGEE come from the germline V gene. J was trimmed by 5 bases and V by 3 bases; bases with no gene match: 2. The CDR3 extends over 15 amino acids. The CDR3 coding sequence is TGTGCCAGCAGCGAAACTAGCGGGGGGGACAATGAGCAGTTCTTC. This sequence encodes CASSETSGGDNEQFF. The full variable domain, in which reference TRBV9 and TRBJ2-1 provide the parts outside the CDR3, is DSGVTQTPKHLITATGQRVTLRCSPRSGDLSVYWYQQSLDQGLQFLIQYYNGEERAKGNILERFSAQQFPDLHSELNLSSLELGDSALYFCASSETSGGDNEQFFGPGTRLTVL.

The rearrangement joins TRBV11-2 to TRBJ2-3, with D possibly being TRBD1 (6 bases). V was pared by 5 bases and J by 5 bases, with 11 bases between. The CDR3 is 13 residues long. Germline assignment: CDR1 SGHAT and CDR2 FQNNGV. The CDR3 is CASSAGQLDTQYF. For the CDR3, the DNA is TGTGCCAGCAGCGCCGGACAGTTAGATACGCAGTATTTT.

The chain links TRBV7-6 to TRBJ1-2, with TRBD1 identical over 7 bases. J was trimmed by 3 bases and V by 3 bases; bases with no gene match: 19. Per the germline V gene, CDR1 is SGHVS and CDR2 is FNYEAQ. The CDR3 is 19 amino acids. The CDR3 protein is CASSLARSKQGWSYYGYTF. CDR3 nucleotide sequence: TGTGCCAGCAGCTTGGCCCGATCCAAACAGGGGTGGTCTTACTATGGCTACACCTTC.

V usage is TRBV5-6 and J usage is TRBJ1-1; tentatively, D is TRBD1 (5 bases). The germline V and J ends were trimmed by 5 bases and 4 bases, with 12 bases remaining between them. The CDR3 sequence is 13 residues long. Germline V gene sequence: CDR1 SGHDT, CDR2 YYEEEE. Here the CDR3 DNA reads TGTGCCAGCAGAGCCTGGGGGGGCACTGAAGCTTTCTTT. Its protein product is CASRAWGGTEAFF.

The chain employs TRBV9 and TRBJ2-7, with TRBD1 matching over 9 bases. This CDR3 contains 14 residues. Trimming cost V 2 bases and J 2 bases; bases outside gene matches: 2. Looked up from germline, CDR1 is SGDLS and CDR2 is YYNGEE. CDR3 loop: CASSVTGGPYEQYF. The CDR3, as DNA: TGTGCCAGCAGCGTGACAGGGGGGCCCTACGAGCAGTACTTC.

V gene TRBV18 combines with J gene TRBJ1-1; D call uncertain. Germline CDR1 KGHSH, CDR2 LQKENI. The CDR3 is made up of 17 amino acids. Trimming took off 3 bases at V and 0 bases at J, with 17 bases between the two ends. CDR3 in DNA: TGTGCCAGCTCACCGCCATACCCTACGGGGTTGAACACTGAAGCTTTCTTT. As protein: CASSPPYPTGLNTEAFF.

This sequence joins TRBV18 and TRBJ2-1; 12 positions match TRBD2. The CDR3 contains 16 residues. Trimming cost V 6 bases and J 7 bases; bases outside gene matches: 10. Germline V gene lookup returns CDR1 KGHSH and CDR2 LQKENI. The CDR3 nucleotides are TGTGCCAGCTCTCCAAGACTAGCGGGAGAGGCAAATGAGCAGTTCTTC. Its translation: CASSPRLAGEANEQFF.

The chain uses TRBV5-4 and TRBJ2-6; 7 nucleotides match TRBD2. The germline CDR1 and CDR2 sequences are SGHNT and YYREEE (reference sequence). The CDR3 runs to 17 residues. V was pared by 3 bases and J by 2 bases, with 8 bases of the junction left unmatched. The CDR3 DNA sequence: TGTGCCAGCAGCTACGGGGGGAGCAGTCCTGGGGCCAACGTCCTGACTTTC. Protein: CASSYGGSSPGANVLTF.

CDR3 sequence (DNA): TGTGCCATCAGCGGGTTGGGGGGGGCCTACAATGAGCAGTTCTTC. Translated, it gives CAISGLGGAYNEQFF. The rearrangement joins TRBV10-3 to TRBJ2-1; TRBD2 matches at 7 bases. The CDR3 totals 15 residues. The junction had 7 bases not matched to a gene; V was cut back by 6 bases and J by 2 bases. Germline V CDR1 and CDR2: ENHRY, SYGVKD.